This record covers a single T cell receptor (beta chain). Its antigen remains unidentified. These data are taken from a study of cytomegalovirus exposure and HLA in healthy donors. At the level of the study: In an earlier analysis, 95 million to 140 million unique TCR beta sequences were found from approximately 190 million T cells. Broader study findings: Later on, an analysis tied approximately 17,000 TCR beta sequences to HLA alleles at 0.05 false discovery rate. The study flagged around 150 TCR beta chains as cytomegalovirus-associated. TCR beta V- and J-gene trimming, according to a later analysis, was linked to a missense DCLRE1C variant.

Vbeta (60) and Jbeta (13) primers were used in the PCR. Sequencing was performed with immunoSEQ multiplex PCR; in TCRdb, only in-frame clones are kept and a portion is missing. The listing records about 78,000 clones. The sequence derives from a female donor in good health and CMV-seropositive. The sequenced material came from PBMCs.

The CDR3 spells CASSQPPGQGYYEQYF. The CDR3 nucleotides are TGCGCCAGCAGCCAACCTCCGGGACAGGGGTACTACGAGCAGTACTTC. This chain uses TRBV4-1 with TRBJ2-7, with 10 bases matching TRBD1. In germline, CDR1 is MGHRA, CDR2 YSYEKL. CDR3 size: 16 residues. With 2 bases clipped from V and 3 bases from J, the junction kept 7 bases outside the gene matches.